This TCR beta chain was documented in a study of blood T cell repertoires in COVID-19. The wider study: Sites in the United States, Italy and Spain provided acute and convalescent COVID-19 samples.

The study assigned cohorts using participant-reported clinical history. Clones were sequenced by immunoSEQ multiplex PCR, and TCRdb holds only the in-frame ones, with some missing. Here the sample spans about 190,000 clones, less than 85% being singletons. This CDR3 contains 17 residues. V shed 2 bases, J shed 0 bases, and the junction held 4 bases outside the gene matches. The V gene's germline CDR1 is LGHDT and CDR2 YNNKEL (reference sequence). The clonotype originates from a woman younger than 45 who had recovered from COVID-19. The chain couples TRBV3-1 (or the pseudogene TRBV3-2) to TRBJ2-1; TRBD2 aligns across 10 bases. The material sequenced was PBMCs or T cells enriched from blood (not recorded which). The CDR3 here is CASSQPSGSNSYNEQFF. In DNA, the CDR3 is TGTGCCAGCAGCCAACCTAGCGGGAGCAACTCCTACAATGAGCAGTTCTTC.